This TCR beta chain was identified in a study of T cells in Graves' hyperthyroidism and ophthalmopathy. Study context: Staff took peripheral blood when the initial diagnosis was made, before any treatment began.

Orbital computed tomography and thyroid ultrasound, together with serum TRAb and thyroxine and clinical symptoms, were used for diagnoses. Study conclusions and caveats: Peripheral blood also featured most of the thyroid clonotypes expanded above 0.001. Using 13 V-J features, a model discriminated ophthalmopathy from stable hyperthyroidism.

What was amplified from RNA transcripts were TCR beta CDR3 regions. The HTBI primer set drove a first-round RT-PCR of the TCR CDR3. Each CDR3 protein gets one entry after TCRdb re-called the multiplex PCR reads with MiXCR. Altogether 350,000 to 400,000 distinct CDR3 sequences are present, roughly 19% being singletons, with the ten largest covering 3% to 4.5%. This clonotype was seen at least ten times. Its antigen is still unknown. What was sequenced was blood. The TCR originated in a woman aged 18 to 35 with Graves' hyperthyroidism.

CDR3 sequence (DNA): TGCAGCGTGGTGCTGGTGGCCGGAGAGACCCAGTACTTC. Protein sequence: CSVVLVAGETQYF. The V gene is TRBV29-1, the J gene TRBJ2-5; D is unclear. Trimming removed 6 bases at V and 4 bases at J, with 15 bases between. Germline CDR1 is SQVTM and CDR2 is ANQGSEA. This CDR3 has 13 residues. The whole variable domain, filled in from reference TRBV29-1 and TRBJ2-5, reads SAVISQKPSRDICQRGTSLTIQCQVDSQVTMMFWYRQQPGQSLTLIATANQGSEATYESGFVIDKFPISRPNLTFSTLTVSNMSPEDSSIYLCSVVLVAGETQYFGPGTRLLVL.